One and the same sample provided the 22 T cell receptor beta chains below, sequenced in a study of control samples from healthy donors and cancer patients (dated by TCRdb to 2020 to 2021). Receptor amplification or capture employed the immunoSEQ multiplex PCR assay. TCRdb provides this immuneACCESS table in a form limited to in-frame rearrangements. Some clones are lacking; in checked studies, under half of them reflect an unresolved V gene, and why the rest are absent is not known. This sample's records show around 190,000 clones. The top ten clonotypes cover roughly 2.2% of the sample. The specimen was blood. These TCRs come from a woman between 25 and 40 years old in good health.

This sequence joins TRBV7-2 and TRBJ2-7, with TRBD1 matching 8 bases. V was clipped by 2 bases and J by 2 bases; unmatched bases: 5. CDR3 length equals 15 residues. The V gene's germline CDR1 is SGHTA and CDR2 FQGNSA. Here the CDR3 reads CASSLRWDRPYEQYF. In DNA form, the CDR3 reads TGTGCCAGCAGCTTAAGGTGGGACAGGCCCTACGAGCAGTACTTC.

The rearrangement uses TRBV5-1 and TRBJ2-1, with a tentative D call TRBD1 (6 bases). This CDR3 has 17 residues. The germline gives CDR1 SGHRS, CDR2 YFSETQ. V shed 4 bases and J shed 4 bases, with 21 bases lying between them. CDR3 coding DNA: TGCGCCAGCAGCCCGGGCCCGGTTGGGCAGGGGTACAATGAGCAGTTCTTC. Its translation is CASSPGPVGQGYNEQFF.

This sequence joins TRBV2 and TRBJ2-7, with D perhaps matching TRBD1 or TRBD2 (6 bases each). The CDR3 consists of 15 residues. From germline, CDR1 is SNHLY and CDR2 FYNNEI. V dropped 8 bases and J dropped 0 bases, with 17 bases sitting between them. As DNA, the CDR3 is TGTGCCAGCGGGGGGCCCAGCGGCGGCTCCTACGAGCAGTACTTC. It specifies CASGGPSGGSYEQYF.

V gene TRBV5-1 combines with J gene TRBJ2-7; D might be TRBD1 (5 bases). Germline-derived CDR1 and CDR2 are SGHRS and YFSETQ. The V end was cut by 0 bases, the J end by 2 bases, with 15 bases between. The CDR3 sequence is 16 residues long. CDR3 nucleotides: TGCGCCAGCAGCTTGGTTTTTAGGGGAAAGCCCTACGAGCAGTACTTC. Its translation: CASSLVFRGKPYEQYF.

The chain carries TRBV4-2 and TRBJ1-3; D gene ambiguous. The germline gives CDR1 LGHNA, CDR2 YNFKEQ. The CDR3 contains 16 residues. Trimming removed 0 bases at V and 0 bases at J, with 9 bases between. The CDR3 is CASSQEIWGSGNTIYF. CDR3 sequence (DNA): TGTGCCAGCAGCCAAGAAATATGGGGCTCTGGAAACACCATATATTTT.

The chain carries TRBV18 and TRBJ1-3; TRBD1 matches at 8 bases. Germline V gene sequence: CDR1 KGHSH, CDR2 LQKENI. This CDR3 region has 14 residues. After removal of 3 bases from V and 9 bases from J, the junction contained 7 bases not matched to a gene. The CDR3: CASSPLDREGTIYF. The CDR3 nucleotides read TGTGCCAGCTCACCTTTGGACAGGGAAGGCACCATATATTTT. Filled out from reference TRBV18 and TRBJ1-3, the complete variable domain reads NAGVMQNPRHLVRRRGQEARLRCSPMKGHSHVYWYRQLPEEGLKFMVYLQKENIIDESGMPKERFSAEFPKEGPSILRIQQVVRGDSAAYFCASSPLDREGTIYFGEGSWLTVV.

This chain uses TRBV10-3 with TRBJ2-3; 7 bases fit TRBD1. The CDR3 runs 14 residues. The trim removed 6 bases at V and 0 bases at J, leaving 3 bases unmatched. Looked up from germline, CDR1 is ENHRY and CDR2 is SYGVKD. The chain's CDR3 is CAIRPGQSTDTQYF. The CDR3 coding sequence is TGTGCCATCAGACCGGGACAGAGCACAGATACGCAGTATTTT.

The chain carries TRBV5-4 and TRBJ2-2; 7 positions agree with TRBD1. Trimming took 4 bases from V and 8 from J; bases not matched to a gene: 5. Germline-derived CDR1 and CDR2 are SGHNT and YYREEE (reference sequence). This CDR3 spans 13 amino acids. CDR3 sequence reads: CASSVTGPGELFF. The CDR3 DNA reads TGTGCCAGCAGCGTGACAGGGCCTGGGGAGCTGTTTTTT.

The chain combines TRBV21-1 with TRBJ1-5. TRBV21-1 is noted as a pseudogene. The CDR3 is 16 residues long. CDR3 DNA: TGTGCCAGCAGCAAAGCAAGGGTCTATAGCAATCAGCCCCAGCATTTT. The encoded protein is CASSKARVYSNQPQHF.

V is TRBV5-1 and J is TRBJ1-1; tentative D call: TRBD1 (5 bases). The CDR3 extends over 18 amino acids. Trimming removed 1 base from V and 0 bases from J, with 19 bases in between. CDR1 and CDR2 from the germline V gene are SGHRS and YFSETQ. CDR3 sequence: CASSLWPGRETMNTEAFF. The CDR3 DNA is TGCGCCAGCAGCTTGTGGCCGGGACGGGAAACCATGAACACTGAAGCTTTCTTT.

This sequence joins TRBV21-1 and TRBJ1-5; TRBD1 is the table's D call and was not checked against the DNA. TRBV21-1 counts as a pseudogene. The length of the CDR3 is 17 residues. CDR3: CASIPKVRQGVESPQHF. The CDR3 DNA reads as TGTGCCAGCATCCCAAAGGTCAGACAGGGGGTGGAATCGCCCCAGCATTTT.

This chain uses TRBV19 with TRBJ1-2, with D uncertain. The germline V and J ends were trimmed by 4 bases and 8 bases, with 17 bases remaining between them. The CDR3 loop spans 14 amino acids. Germline V gene lookup returns CDR1 LNHDA and CDR2 SQIVND (reference sequence). The CDR3 DNA sequence: TGTGCCAGTAGTACCTCGAGTAGCCCCCTCGGCTACACCTTC. This encodes CASSTSSSPLGYTF.

This chain connects TRBV5-5 to TRBJ2-7; TRBD1 agrees at 10 bases. Looked up from germline, CDR1 is SGHKS and CDR2 is YYEKEE (reference sequence). The CDR3 is 14 amino acids. With V trimmed by 0 bases and J by 4 bases, 1 base remained unmatched. In DNA form, the CDR3 reads TGTGCCAGCAGCTTGGGACAGGGGGCGTACGAGCAGTACTTC. Amino acids: CASSLGQGAYEQYF.

The chain is built from TRBV5-1 and TRBJ2-7; D perhaps matches TRBD2 (5 bases). The ends were cut back, 3 bases at V and 1 base at J, with 14 bases in the middle. The CDR3 has 15 residues. From germline, CDR1 is SGHRS and CDR2 YFSETQ. The CDR3 is CASSSASTLSYEQYF. The DNA for the CDR3 is TGCGCCAGCAGCTCCGCTAGCACCCTTTCCTACGAGCAGTACTTC.

CDR3 in amino acids: CASGQGEGLDTEAFF. CDR3 nucleotides: TGTGCCTCCGGACAGGGGGAAGGCCTGGACACTGAAGCTTTCTTT. V is TRBV10-3 and J is TRBJ1-1; 10 bases are a match to TRBD1. Germline CDR1 reads ENHRY; CDR2 reads SYGVKD. V dropped 11 bases and J dropped 3; count of bases not matched to a gene: 12. The CDR3 is 15 amino acids.

The chain uses TRBV28 and TRBJ2-5; 7 nucleotides match TRBD1. This CDR3 region has 16 residues. Germline lookup yields CDR1 MDHEN and CDR2 SYDVKM. The V and J ends lost 6 bases and 3 bases, in that order; junction bases with no gene match: 13. The CDR3 nucleotides are TGTGCCAGCAGCTTACTGCCTCTCGACAGGGAAGAGACCCAGTACTTC. Translation gives CASSLLPLDREETQYF.

J is TRBJ1-4 and V is TRBV5-8; no clear D gene. The ends were cut back, 7 bases at V and 7 bases at J, with 26 bases in the middle. The CDR3 length is 17 residues. Germline V lookup: CDR1 SGHTS, CDR2 YDEGEE. CDR3 region: CASALGSLKDRGEKLFF. The CDR3 DNA sequence: TGTGCCAGCGCGCTCGGCTCATTAAAGGACCGGGGTGAAAAACTGTTTTTT.

The chain joins TRBV13 to TRBJ2-1, with TRBD2 matching over 9 bases. The germline gives CDR1 PRHDT, CDR2 FYEKMQ (reference sequence). The ends lost 1 base at V and 5 bases at J; junction bases unmatched: 6. The CDR3 totals 16 residues. CDR3 sequence reads: CASSLDLAGRHNEQFF. The CDR3 DNA follows: TGTGCCAGCAGCTTAGACCTAGCGGGGCGACACAATGAGCAGTTCTTC.

The V and J genes are TRBV6-2 or TRBV6-3 and TRBJ2-7; tentative D call: TRBD2 (6 bases). Trimming stripped 5 bases from V and 1 base from J, with 12 bases between. This CDR3 has 14 amino acids. Looked up from germline, CDR1 is MNHEY and CDR2 is SVGEGT. This chain's CDR3 is CASSKGDWSYEQYF. The CDR3 DNA sequence: TGTGCCAGCAGTAAAGGGGACTGGTCCTACGAGCAGTACTTC.

The chain joins TRBV13 to TRBJ2-7; D unresolved. The length of the CDR3 is 14 residues. V lost 0 bases to trimming and J lost 4 bases, with 10 bases between them. Germline values: CDR1 PRHDT, CDR2 FYEKMQ (reference sequence). As DNA, the CDR3 is TGTGCCAGCAGCTTAGGCCGCGAACGATACGAGCAGTACTTC. Translation: CASSLGRERYEQYF.

The chain uses TRBV5-5 and TRBJ1-2; the D is unclear. This CDR3 spans 15 amino acids. Germline V gene sequence: CDR1 SGHKS, CDR2 YYEKEE (reference sequence). V was pared by 0 bases and J by 4 bases, with 13 bases between. The CDR3: CASSLEAGITYGYTF. The CDR3, as DNA: TGTGCCAGCAGCTTGGAGGCGGGGATTACCTATGGCTACACCTTC.

The chain combines TRBV7-6 with TRBJ2-1; TRBD2 agrees at 7 bases. J was trimmed by 6 bases and V by 5 bases; bases with no gene match: 10. The V gene's germline CDR1 is SGHVS and CDR2 FNYEAQ. The CDR3 contains 15 residues. The CDR3 DNA reads TGTGCCAGCAGCCCTGGGGCGGGGGTCAGCAATGAGCAGTTCTTC. As protein: CASSPGAGVSNEQFF. The complete variable domain, with remaining parts taken from reference TRBV7-6 and TRBJ2-1, reads GAGVSQSPRYKVTKRGQDVALRCDPISGHVSLYWYRQALGQGPEFLTYFNYEAQQDKSGLPNDRFSAERPEGSISTLTIQRTEQRDSAMYRCASSPGAGVSNEQFFGPGTRLTVL.